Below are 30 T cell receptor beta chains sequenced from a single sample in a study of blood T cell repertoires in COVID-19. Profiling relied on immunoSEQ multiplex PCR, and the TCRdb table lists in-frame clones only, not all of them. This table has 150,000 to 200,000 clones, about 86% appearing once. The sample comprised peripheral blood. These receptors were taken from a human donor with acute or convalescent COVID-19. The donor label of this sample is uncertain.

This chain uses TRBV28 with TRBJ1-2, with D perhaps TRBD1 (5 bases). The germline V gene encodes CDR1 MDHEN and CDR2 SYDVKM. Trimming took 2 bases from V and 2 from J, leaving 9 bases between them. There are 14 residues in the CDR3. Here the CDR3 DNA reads TGTGCCAGCAGTTTAACAGGCCAAAACTATGGCTACACCTTC. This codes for CASSLTGQNYGYTF.

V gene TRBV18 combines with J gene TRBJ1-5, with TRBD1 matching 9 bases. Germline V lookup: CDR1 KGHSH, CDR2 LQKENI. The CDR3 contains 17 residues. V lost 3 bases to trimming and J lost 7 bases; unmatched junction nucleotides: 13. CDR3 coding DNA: TGTGCCAGCTCACCGGATACGGGACAGGGAACGGGGCAGCCCCAGCATTTT. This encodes CASSPDTGQGTGQPQHF.

The CDR3 region is CASSETGVDTGELFF. The CDR3 nucleotides are TGTGCCAGCAGCGAGACAGGGGTCGACACCGGGGAGCTGTTTTTT. This chain links TRBV2 with TRBJ2-2; 8 nucleotides agree with TRBD1. The trim removed 6 bases at V and 3 bases at J, leaving 6 bases unmatched. This CDR3 region has 15 residues. Germline CDR1 and CDR2: SNHLY and FYNNEI.

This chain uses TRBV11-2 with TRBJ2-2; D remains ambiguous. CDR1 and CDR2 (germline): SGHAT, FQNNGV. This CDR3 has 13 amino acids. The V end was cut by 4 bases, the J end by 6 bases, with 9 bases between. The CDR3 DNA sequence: TGTGCCAGCAGCTCAAGCCGGGCCGGGGAGCTGTTTTTT. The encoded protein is CASSSSRAGELFF.

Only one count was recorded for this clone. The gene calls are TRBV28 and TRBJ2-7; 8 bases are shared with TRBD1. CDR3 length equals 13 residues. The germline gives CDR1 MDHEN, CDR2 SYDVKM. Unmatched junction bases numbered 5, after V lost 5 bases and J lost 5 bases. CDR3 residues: CASSTTDRDEQYF. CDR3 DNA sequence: TGTGCCAGCAGTACAACGGACAGGGACGAGCAGTACTTC.

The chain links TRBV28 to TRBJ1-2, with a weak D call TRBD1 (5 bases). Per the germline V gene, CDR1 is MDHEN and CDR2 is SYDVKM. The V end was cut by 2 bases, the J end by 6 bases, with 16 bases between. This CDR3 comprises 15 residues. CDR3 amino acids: CASSLVPGRGHGYTF. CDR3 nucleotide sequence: TGTGCCAGCAGTTTAGTTCCAGGGAGGGGACATGGCTACACCTTC.

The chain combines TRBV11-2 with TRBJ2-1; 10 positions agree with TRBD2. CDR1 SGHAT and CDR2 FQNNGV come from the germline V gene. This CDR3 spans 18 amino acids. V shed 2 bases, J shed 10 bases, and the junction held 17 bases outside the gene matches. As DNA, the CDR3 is TGTGCCAGCAGCTTAACCTGGACAGGCGAGCGGGAGGGCCGGGAGCAGTTCTTC. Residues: CASSLTWTGEREGREQFF.

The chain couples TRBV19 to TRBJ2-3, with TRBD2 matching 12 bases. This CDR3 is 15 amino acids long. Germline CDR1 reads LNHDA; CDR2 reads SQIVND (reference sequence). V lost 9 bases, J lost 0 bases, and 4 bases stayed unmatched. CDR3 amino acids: CASWTSGESTDTQYF. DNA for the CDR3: TGTGCCAGCTGGACTAGCGGGGAGAGCACAGATACGCAGTATTTT.

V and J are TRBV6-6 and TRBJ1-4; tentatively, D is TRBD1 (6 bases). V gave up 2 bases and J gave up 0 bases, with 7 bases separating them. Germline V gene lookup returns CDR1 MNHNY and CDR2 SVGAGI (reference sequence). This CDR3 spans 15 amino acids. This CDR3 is CASSYGGSTNEKLFF. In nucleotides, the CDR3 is TGTGCCAGCAGTTACGGGGGCTCAACTAATGAAAAACTGTTTTTT.

CDR3 nucleotides: TGTGCCAGCAGTGTTAGTAGCGGCGGCACAGATACGCAGTATTTT. Translating it yields CASSVSSGGTDTQYF. This rearrangement joins TRBV25-1 to TRBJ2-3; the D gene is possibly TRBD2 (6 bases). This CDR3 comprises 15 residues. V lost 4 bases to trimming and J lost 1 base, with 12 bases between them. Per germline, CDR1 MGHDK and CDR2 SYGVNS.

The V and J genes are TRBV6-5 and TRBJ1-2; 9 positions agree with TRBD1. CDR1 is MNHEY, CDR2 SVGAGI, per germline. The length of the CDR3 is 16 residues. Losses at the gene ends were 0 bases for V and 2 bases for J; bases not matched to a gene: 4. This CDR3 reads CASSYSQDRGNYGYTF. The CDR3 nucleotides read TGTGCCAGCAGTTACTCCCAGGACAGGGGCAACTATGGCTACACCTTC.

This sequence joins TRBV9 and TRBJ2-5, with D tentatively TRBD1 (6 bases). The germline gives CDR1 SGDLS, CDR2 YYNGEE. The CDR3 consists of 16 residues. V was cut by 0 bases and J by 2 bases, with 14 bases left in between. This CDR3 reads CASSVAPTGRQETQYF. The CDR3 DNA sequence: TGTGCCAGCAGCGTAGCGCCGACAGGAAGACAAGAGACCCAGTACTTC.

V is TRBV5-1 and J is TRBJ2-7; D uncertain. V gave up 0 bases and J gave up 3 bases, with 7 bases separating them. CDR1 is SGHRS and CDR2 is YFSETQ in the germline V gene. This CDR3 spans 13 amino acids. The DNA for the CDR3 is TGCGCCAGCAGCTTGGCACCGGGCTACGAGCAGTACTTC. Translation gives CASSLAPGYEQYF.

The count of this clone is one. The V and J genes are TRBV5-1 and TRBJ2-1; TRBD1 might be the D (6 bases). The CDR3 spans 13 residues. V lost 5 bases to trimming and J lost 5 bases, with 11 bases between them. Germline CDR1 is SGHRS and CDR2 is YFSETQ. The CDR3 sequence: CASRTGRDNEQFF. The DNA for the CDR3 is TGCGCCAGCAGAACAGGGCGAGACAATGAGCAGTTCTTC.

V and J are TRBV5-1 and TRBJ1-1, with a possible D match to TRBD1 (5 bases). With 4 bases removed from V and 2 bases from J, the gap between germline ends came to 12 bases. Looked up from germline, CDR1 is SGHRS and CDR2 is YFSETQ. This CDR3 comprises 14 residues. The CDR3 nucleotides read TGCGCCAGCAGCACTGGACAAGCCAACACTGAAGCTTTCTTT. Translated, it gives CASSTGQANTEAFF.

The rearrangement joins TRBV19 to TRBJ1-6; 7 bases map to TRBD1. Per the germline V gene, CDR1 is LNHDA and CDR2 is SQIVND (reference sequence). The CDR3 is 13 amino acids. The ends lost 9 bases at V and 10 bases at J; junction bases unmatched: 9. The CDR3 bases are TGTGCCAGCAAAGGGGGCGATGAGTCACCCCTCCACTTT. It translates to CASKGGDESPLHF.

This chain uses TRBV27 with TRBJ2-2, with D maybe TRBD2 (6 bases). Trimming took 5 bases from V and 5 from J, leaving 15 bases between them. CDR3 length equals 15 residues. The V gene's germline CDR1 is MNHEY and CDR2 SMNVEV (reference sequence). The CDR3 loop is CASSPSSVGTGELFF. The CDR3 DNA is TGTGCCAGCAGTCCTTCTAGCGTTGGGACCGGGGAGCTGTTTTTT.

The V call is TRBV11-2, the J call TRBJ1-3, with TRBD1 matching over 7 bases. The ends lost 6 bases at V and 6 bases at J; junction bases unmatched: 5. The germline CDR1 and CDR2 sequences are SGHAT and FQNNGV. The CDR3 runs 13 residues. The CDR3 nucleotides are TGTGCCAGCAGGGGGGACAGTGCAAACACCATATATTTT. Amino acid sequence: CASRGDSANTIYF.

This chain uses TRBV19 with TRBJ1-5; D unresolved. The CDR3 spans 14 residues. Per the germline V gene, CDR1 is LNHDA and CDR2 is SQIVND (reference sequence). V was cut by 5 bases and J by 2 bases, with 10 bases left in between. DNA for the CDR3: TGTGCCAGTAGTCGCCTGGGCGGCAATCAGCCCCAGCATTTT. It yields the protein CASSRLGGNQPQHF.

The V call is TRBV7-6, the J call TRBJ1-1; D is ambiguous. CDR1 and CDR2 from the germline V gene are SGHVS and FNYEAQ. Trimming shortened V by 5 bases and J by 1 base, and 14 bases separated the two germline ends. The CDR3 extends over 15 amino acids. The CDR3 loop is CASSRESGSNTEAFF. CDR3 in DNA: TGTGCCAGCAGCCGGGAGTCGGGATCGAACACTGAAGCTTTCTTT.

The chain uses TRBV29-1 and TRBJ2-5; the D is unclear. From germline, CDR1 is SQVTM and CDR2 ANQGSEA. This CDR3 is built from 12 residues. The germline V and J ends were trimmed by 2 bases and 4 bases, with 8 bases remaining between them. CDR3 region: CSVEKDSETQYF. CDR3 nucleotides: TGCAGCGTTGAAAAAGACTCAGAGACCCAGTACTTC.

This CDR3 reads CASSFRGDQEKLFF. CDR3 bases: TGTGCCAGCAGCTTCAGGGGCGACCAGGAAAAACTGTTTTTT. This chain uses TRBV7-9 with TRBJ1-4, with D maybe TRBD1 (6 bases). Germline CDR1 reads SEHNR; CDR2 reads FQNEAQ (reference sequence). This CDR3 spans 14 amino acids. Between the trimmed V and J ends, which lost 3 bases and 8 bases, there was a span of 13 bases.

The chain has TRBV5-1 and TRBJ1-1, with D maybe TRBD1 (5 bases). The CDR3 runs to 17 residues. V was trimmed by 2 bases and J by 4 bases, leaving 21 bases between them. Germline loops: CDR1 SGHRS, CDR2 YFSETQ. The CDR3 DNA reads TGCGCCAGCAGCTTATCGGGGGAGATAGCTTCGGGCACTGAAGCTTTCTTT. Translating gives CASSLSGEIASGTEAFF.

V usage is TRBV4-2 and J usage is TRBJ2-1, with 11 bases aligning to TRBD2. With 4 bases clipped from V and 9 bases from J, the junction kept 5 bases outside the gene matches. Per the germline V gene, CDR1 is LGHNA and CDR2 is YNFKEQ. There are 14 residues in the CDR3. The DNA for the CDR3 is TGTGCCAGCAGCCTAGCGGGGGGGCCGGGTGAGCAGTTCTTC. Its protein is CASSLAGGPGEQFF.

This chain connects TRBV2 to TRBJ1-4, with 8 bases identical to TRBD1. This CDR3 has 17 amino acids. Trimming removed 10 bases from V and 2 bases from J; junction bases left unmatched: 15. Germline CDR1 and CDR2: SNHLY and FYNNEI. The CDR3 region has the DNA TGTGCCACCTCGACTGGCCGTTCAGGGGGCACTAATGAAAAACTGTTTTTT. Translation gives CATSTGRSGGTNEKLFF.

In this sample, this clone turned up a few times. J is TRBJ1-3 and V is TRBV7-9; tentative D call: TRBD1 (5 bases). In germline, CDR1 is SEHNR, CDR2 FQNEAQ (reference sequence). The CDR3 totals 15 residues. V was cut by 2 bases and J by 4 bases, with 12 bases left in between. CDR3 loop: CASSLIQVPGNTIYF. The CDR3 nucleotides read TGTGCCAGCAGCTTAATACAGGTCCCCGGAAACACCATATATTTT.

CDR3 protein: CASSLQGGPQHF. CDR3 nucleotide sequence: TGTGCCAGCAGTTTGCAGGGTGGCCCCCAGCATTTT. V is TRBV27 and J is TRBJ1-5; maybe TRBD1 (5 bases). Deletions cut 3 bases from V and 10 bases from J, with 10 bases between. This CDR3 comprises 12 residues. Germline V gene data show CDR1 as MNHEY and CDR2 as SMNVEV (reference sequence).

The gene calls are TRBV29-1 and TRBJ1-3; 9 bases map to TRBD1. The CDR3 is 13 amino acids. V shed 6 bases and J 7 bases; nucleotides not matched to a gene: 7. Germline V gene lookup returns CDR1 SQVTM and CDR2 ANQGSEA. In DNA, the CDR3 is TGCAGCGTCTACTGGACAGGGGCGAACACCATATATTTT. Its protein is CSVYWTGANTIYF.

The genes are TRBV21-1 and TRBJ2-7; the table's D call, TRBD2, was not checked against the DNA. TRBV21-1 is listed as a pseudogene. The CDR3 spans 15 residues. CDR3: CASSSTSGGCDEQYF. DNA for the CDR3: TGTGCCAGCAGCTCAACTAGCGGGGGTTGTGACGAGCAGTACTTC.

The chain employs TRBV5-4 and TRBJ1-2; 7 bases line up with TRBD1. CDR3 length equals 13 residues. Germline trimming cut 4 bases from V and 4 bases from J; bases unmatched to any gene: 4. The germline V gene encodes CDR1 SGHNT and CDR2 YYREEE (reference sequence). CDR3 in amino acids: CASSRRDSYGYTF. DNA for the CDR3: TGTGCCAGCAGCCGTCGGGACAGCTATGGCTACACCTTC.